One and the same sample provided the 3 T cell receptor beta chains below, sequenced in a study of CXCR3-negative and CXCR3-positive naive CD8 T cells. Study observations and caveats: The TRB CDR3s that CXCR3-positive naive cells carried were more hydrophobic than those of CXCR3-negative naive cells.

Through 5' RACE with UMI labels, the TRB cDNA libraries were prepared. TCRdb re-called the 5' RACE reads; every CDR3 protein appears as one record, without DNA. This table lists 130,000 to 150,000 distinct CDR3 sequences. These receptors' targets are unknown. The material sequenced was naive CXCR3+ CD8+ T cells from blood. Noted subset: CD45RO-CCR7+CD27+CD95- naive CD8+ T cells expressing CXCR3 (TNR3+). These receptors were collected from a human donor in good health. Some clones in this sample may be carry-over from other donors' samples.

The V gene is TRBV11-1, the J gene TRBJ2-1. Germline values: CDR1 SGHAT, CDR2 FQDESV (reference sequence). This CDR3 is 13 amino acids long. The chain's CDR3 is CASSLQAYNEQFF.

The chain recombines TRBV5-1 with TRBJ2-2. The CDR3 covers 16 residues. The germline CDR1 and CDR2 sequences are SGHRS and YFSETQ. The CDR3 loop is CASSLLGKSNTGELFF. Variable domain in full (rest from reference TRBV5-1 and TRBJ2-2): KAGVTQTPRYLIKTRGQQVTLSCSPISGHRSVSWYQQTPGQGLQFLFEYFSETQRNKGNFPGRFSGRQFSNSRSEMNVSTLELGDSALYLCASSLLGKSNTGELFFGEGSRLTVL.

J is TRBJ2-7 and V is TRBV29-1; the TCRdb call, TRBD1, lacks DNA for checking. In germline, CDR1 is SQVTM, CDR2 ANQGSEA. The CDR3 spans 12 residues. This chain's CDR3 is CSVDVTGDEQYF.